The source of this T cell receptor beta chain is a study of a mutant IDH1 vaccine in newly diagnosed glioma. In the study overall: Those enrolled had earlier been treated with radiotherapy, temozolomide, or both, mostly both.

TCRdb's table, derived via immunoSEQ multiplex PCR, lists solely in-frame clones and lacks some. Among tens of thousands of clones listed, roughly 80% were seen once. Time point specified: baseline, week 1 (first vaccination visit). Treatment defined: pre-vaccination baseline after standard-of-care therapy. The donor cohort comprised cases of new WHO grade 3 or 4 IDH1-mutant, ATRX-lost astrocytoma. Per the germline V gene, CDR1 is SGHKS and CDR2 is YYEKEE (reference sequence). V shed 4 bases and J shed 8 bases, with 25 bases lying between them. This CDR3 contains 17 residues. In this sample, this clone turned up once.

The sequencing used PBMCs, collected from a glioma patient treated with radiotherapy, temozolomide or both. This TCR came from a woman aged 45-59 years with glioma. This chain joins TRBV5-5 and TRBJ1-5; tentatively, D is TRBD1 (5 bases). The CDR3, as DNA: TGTGCCAGCAGCCCCGGGACGCTCATACCCTTCGTGGAGCCCCAGCATTTT. Protein product: CASSPGTLIPFVEPQHF.